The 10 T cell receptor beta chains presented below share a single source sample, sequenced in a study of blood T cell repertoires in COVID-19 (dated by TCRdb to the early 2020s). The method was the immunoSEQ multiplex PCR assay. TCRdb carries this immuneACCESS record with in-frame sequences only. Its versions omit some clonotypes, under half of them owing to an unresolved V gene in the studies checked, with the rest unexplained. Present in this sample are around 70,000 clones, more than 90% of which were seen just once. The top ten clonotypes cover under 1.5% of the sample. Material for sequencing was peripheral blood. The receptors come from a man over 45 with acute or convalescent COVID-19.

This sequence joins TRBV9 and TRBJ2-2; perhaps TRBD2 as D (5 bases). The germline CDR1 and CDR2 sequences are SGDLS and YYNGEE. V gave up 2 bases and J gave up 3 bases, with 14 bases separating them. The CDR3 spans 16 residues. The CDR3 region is CASSVGAFGYTGELFF. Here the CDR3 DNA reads TGTGCCAGCAGCGTGGGAGCCTTTGGGTACACCGGGGAGCTGTTTTTT. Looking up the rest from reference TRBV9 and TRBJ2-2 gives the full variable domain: DSGVTQTPKHLITATGQRVTLRCSPRSGDLSVYWYQQSLDQGLQFLIQYYNGEERAKGNILERFSAQQFPDLHSELNLSSLELGDSALYFCASSVGAFGYTGELFFGEGSRLTVL.

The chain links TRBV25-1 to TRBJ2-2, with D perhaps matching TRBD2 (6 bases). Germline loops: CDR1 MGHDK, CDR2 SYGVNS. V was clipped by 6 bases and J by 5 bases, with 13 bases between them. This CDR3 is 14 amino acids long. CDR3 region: CASSMGTYTGELFF. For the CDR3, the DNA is TGTGCCAGCAGCATGGGGACTTATACCGGGGAGCTGTTTTTT.

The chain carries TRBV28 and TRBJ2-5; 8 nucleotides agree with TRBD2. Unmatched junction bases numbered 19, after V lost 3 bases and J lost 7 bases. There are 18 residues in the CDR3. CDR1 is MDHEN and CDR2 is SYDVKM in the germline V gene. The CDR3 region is CASSFYNWASGQTGTQYF. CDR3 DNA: TGTGCCAGCAGTTTTTATAACTGGGCTAGCGGGCAGACGGGGACCCAGTACTTC. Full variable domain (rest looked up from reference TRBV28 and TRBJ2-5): DVKVTQSSRYLVKRTGEKVFLECVQDMDHENMFWYRQDPGLGLRLIYFSYDVKMKEKGDIPEGYSVSREKKERFSLILESASTNQTSMYLCASSFYNWASGQTGTQYFGPGTRLLVL.

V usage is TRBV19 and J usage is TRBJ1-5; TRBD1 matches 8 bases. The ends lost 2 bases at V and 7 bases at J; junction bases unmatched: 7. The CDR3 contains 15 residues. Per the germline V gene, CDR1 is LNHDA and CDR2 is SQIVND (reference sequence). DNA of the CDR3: TGTGCCAGTAGTATATTGGGCAGGGGGCAACAGCCCCAGCATTTT. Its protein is CASSILGRGQQPQHF.

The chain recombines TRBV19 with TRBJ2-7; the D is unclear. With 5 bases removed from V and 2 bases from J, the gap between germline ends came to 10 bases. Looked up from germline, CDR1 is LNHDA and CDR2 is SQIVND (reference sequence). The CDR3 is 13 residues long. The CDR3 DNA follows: TGTGCCAGTAGTCCGACACCCACCTACGAGCAGTACTTC. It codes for CASSPTPTYEQYF.

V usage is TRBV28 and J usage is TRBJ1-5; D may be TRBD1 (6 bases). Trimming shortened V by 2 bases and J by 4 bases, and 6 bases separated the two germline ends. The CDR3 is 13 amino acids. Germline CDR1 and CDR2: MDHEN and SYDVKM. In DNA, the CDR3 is TGTGCCAGCAGTTTACAGGGGAATCAGCCCCAGCATTTT. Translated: CASSLQGNQPQHF.

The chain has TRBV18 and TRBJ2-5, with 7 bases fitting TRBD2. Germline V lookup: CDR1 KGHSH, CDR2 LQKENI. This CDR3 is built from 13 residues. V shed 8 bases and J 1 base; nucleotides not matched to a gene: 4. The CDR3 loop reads CASARGVQETQYF. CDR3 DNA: TGTGCCAGCGCCCGGGGGGTCCAAGAGACCCAGTACTTC.

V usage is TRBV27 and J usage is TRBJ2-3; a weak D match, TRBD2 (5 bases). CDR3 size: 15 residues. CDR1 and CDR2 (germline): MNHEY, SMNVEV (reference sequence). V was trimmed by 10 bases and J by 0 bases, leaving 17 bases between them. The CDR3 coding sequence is TGTGCCACCTGGGGTCCCCAGCGGAGCACAGATACGCAGTATTTT. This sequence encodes CATWGPQRSTDTQYF.

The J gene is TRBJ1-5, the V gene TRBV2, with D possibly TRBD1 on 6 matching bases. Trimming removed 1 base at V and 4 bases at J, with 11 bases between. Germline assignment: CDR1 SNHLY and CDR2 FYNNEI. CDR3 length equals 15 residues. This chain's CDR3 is CASSEVQGGNQPQHF. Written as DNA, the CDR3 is TGTGCCAGCAGTGAAGTACAGGGTGGGAATCAGCCCCAGCATTTT.

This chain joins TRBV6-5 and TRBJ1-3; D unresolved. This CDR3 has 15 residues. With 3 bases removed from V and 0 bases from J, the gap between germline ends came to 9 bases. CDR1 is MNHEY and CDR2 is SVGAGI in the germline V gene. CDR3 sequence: CASSYGSSSGNTIYF. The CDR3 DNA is TGTGCCAGCAGTTATGGCTCAAGCTCTGGAAACACCATATATTTT.